This TCR beta chain emerged from a study of blood T cells in healthy people across ages. There are a few counts of this clonotype. For the second PCR, which ran for 7 to 11 cycles, a sample-barcoded 5' primer and a J-beta primer mix were used. Each of the cDNA molecules was tagged by a template-switch adaptor with 12 random nucleotides. A single record per CDR3 protein comes from TCRdb applying MiXCR to the 5' RACE reads. The table shows over 600,000 distinct CDR3 sequences, with about 61% occurring only once. The germline CDR1 and CDR2 sequences are DFQATT and SNEGSKA (reference sequence). Trimming stripped 3 bases from V and 3 bases from J, with 14 bases between. The CDR3 covers 14 residues. The study isolated at least 7 million PBMCs from each sample.

Sequenced sample: blood. The sequence came from a man in his forties in good health. The V gene is TRBV20-1, the J gene TRBJ2-5; the D gene is possibly TRBD2 (5 bases). The CDR3 coding sequence is TGCAGTGCTAGGTACTCGGGGTTTGAAGAGACCCAGTACTTC. It translates to CSARYSGFEETQYF.